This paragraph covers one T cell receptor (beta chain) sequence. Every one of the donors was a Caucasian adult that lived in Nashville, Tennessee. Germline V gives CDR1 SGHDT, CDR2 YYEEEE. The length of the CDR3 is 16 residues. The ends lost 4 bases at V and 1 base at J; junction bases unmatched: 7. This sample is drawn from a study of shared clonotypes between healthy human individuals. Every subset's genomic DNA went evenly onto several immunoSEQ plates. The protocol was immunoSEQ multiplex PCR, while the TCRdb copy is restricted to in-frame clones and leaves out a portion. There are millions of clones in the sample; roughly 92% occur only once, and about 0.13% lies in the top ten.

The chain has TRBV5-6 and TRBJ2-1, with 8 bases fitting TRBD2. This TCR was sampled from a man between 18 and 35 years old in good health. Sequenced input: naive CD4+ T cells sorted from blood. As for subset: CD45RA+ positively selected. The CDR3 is CASSPNSGKSYNEQFF. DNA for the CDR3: TGTGCCAGCAGCCCAAATAGCGGGAAATCCTACAATGAGCAGTTCTTC. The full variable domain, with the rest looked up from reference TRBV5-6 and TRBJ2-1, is DAGVTQSPTHLIKTRGQQVTLRCSPKSGHDTVSWYQQALGQGPQFIFQYYEEEERQRGNFPDRFSGHQFPNYSSELNVNALLLGDSALYLCASSPNSGKSYNEQFFGPGTRLTVL.